The 27 T cell receptor beta chains below all came from one sample that was sequenced in a study of T cells in Graves' hyperthyroidism and ophthalmopathy. RNA transcripts gave rise to amplified TCR beta CDR3 regions. The HTBI set primed first-round TCR CDR3 RT-PCR. TCRdb re-analysed the multiplex PCR reads in MiXCR, keeping a single row per CDR3 protein. The sample lists around 370,000 distinct CDR3 sequences, approximately 17% occurring once. Sequenced material: blood. These receptors all stem from a man aged 18 to 30 with Graves' ophthalmopathy.

In this sample, this clonotype turned up many times. CDR3 nucleotides: TGTGCCAGCAGTGGACAAGACAATGAGCAGTTCTTC. This encodes CASSGQDNEQFF. V gene TRBV6-1 combines with J gene TRBJ2-1; no firm D call. This CDR3 comprises 12 residues. CDR1 and CDR2 from the germline V gene are MNHNS and SASEGT. The V and J ends lost 4 bases and 5 bases respectively, with 6 bases between them.

In its sample, this clonotype was seen a few times. The J gene is TRBJ2-2, the V gene TRBV2, with 16 bases fitting TRBD2. The CDR3 spans 16 residues. Germline CDR1 SNHLY, CDR2 FYNNEI. The V and J ends lost 6 bases and 6 bases, in that order; junction bases with no gene match: 4. This CDR3 is CASSGTSGGAAGELFF. CDR3 sequence (DNA): TGTGCCAGCAGCGGGACTAGCGGGGGGGCGGCCGGGGAGCTGTTTTTT.

Concerning this clonotype itself: One end of the junction does not line up with germline, which may come from a read error. This chain links TRBV9 with TRBJ2-2; 7 bases fit TRBD1. This CDR3 contains 15 residues. Germline lookup yields CDR1 SGDLS and CDR2 YYNGEE. The CDR3 sequence: CASSSTGLGPGELFF. The CDR3, as DNA: TGCGCCAGCAGCTCGACAGGGTTGGGTCCCGGGGAGCTGTTTTTT.

This clonotype was seen a handful of times. The V gene is TRBV19, the J gene TRBJ1-6; no clear D. Germline assignment: CDR1 LNHDA and CDR2 SQIVND (reference sequence). The CDR3 is 13 residues long. The ends were cut back, 6 bases at V and 8 bases at J, with 11 bases in the middle. In DNA form, the CDR3 reads TGTGCCAGTAGAGCCGGGCGGGATTCACCCCTCCACTTT. This sequence encodes CASRAGRDSPLHF.

This clonotype appeared once. V and J are TRBV9 and TRBJ1-2; 9 nucleotides line up with TRBD1. The CDR3 consists of 15 residues. Germline V lookup: CDR1 SGDLS, CDR2 YYNGEE. J gave up 2 bases and V 3 bases, and 5 bases lay outside the gene matches. The CDR3: CASSGTGGANYGYTF. CDR3 nucleotide sequence: TGTGCCAGCAGCGGCACAGGGGGCGCGAACTATGGCTACACCTTC.

This clonotype was recorded many times. The chain links TRBV6-5 to TRBJ1-3, with no clear D. Germline loops: CDR1 MNHEY, CDR2 SVGAGI. The CDR3 extends over 16 amino acids. V dropped 0 bases and J dropped 1 base, with 10 bases sitting between them. DNA of the CDR3: TGTGCCAGCAGTTACTCGATGGGGAAATCTGGAAACACCATATATTTT. It yields the protein CASSYSMGKSGNTIYF.

In this sample, this clonotype turned up a few times. This sequence joins TRBV9 and TRBJ2-2, with D possibly TRBD1 on 5 matching bases. V was cut by 3 bases and J by 6 bases, with 12 bases left in between. The germline CDR1 and CDR2 sequences are SGDLS and YYNGEE. The CDR3 sequence is 14 residues long. The CDR3 coding sequence is TGTGCCAGCAGCGCCCACCCCAGGGCCGGGGAGCTGTTTTTT. Translated: CASSAHPRAGELFF.

This clonotype was counted between two and nine times. The gene calls are TRBV24-1 and TRBJ2-7; the D gene is possibly TRBD1 (6 bases). CDR1 and CDR2 (germline): KGHDR, SFDVKD. The CDR3 spans 13 residues. V was clipped by 3 bases and J by 4 bases, with 9 bases between them. In DNA, the CDR3 is TGTGCCACCAGTGATCCGACAGGTTACGAGCAGTACTTC. Translating gives CATSDPTGYEQYF.

This clonotype has at least ten counts. The chain joins TRBV20-1 to TRBJ1-2; D is perhaps TRBD1 (5 bases). Germline CDR1 DFQATT, CDR2 SNEGSKA (reference sequence). V was pared by 6 bases and J by 3 bases, with 11 bases between. The CDR3 is made up of 12 amino acids. CDR3 DNA: TGCAGTGCCTGGGACGCGTACTATGGCTACACCTTC. It codes for CSAWDAYYGYTF.

V is TRBV7-2 and J is TRBJ2-3, with D maybe TRBD1 (6 bases). This CDR3 has 16 residues. The germline V and J ends were trimmed by 1 base and 4 bases, with 15 bases remaining between them. In germline, CDR1 is SGHTA, CDR2 FQGNSA. CDR3: CASSLEGGVLADTQYF. CDR3 bases: TGTGCCAGCAGCTTAGAAGGGGGTGTTTTGGCAGATACGCAGTATTTT.

This clonotype showed up many times. The J gene is TRBJ1-6, the V gene TRBV15; 8 bases match TRBD1. V trimming: 1 base; J trimming: 0 bases; junction bases outside the gene matches: 11. Germline V CDR1 and CDR2: LNHNV, YYDKDF (reference sequence). There are 20 residues in the CDR3. Written as DNA, the CDR3 is TGTGCCACCAGCAGAGGAACAGGGGGATCTCTTAGCTCCTATAATTCACCCCTCCACTTT. Protein: CATSRGTGGSLSSYNSPLHF.

This clonotype occurred many times. The junction shows a germline mismatch at one end, possibly a read error. The chain combines TRBV28 with TRBJ1-1; D is unresolved. The CDR3 runs 14 residues. Germline CDR1 reads MDHEN; CDR2 reads SYDVKM. The CDR3 sequence is CASSLTDMNAEAFF. The CDR3 region has the DNA TGTGCCAGCAGTTTAACAGACATGAACGCTGAAGCTTTCTTT. Supplemented by reference TRBV28 and TRBJ1-1, the full variable domain reads DVKVTQSSRYLVKRTGEKVFLECVQDMDHENMFWYRQDPGLGLRLIYFSYDVKMKEKGDIPEGYSVSREKKERFSLILESASTNQTSMYLCASSLTDMNAEAFFGQGTRLTVV.

This clonotype has a count of ten or more. The chain uses TRBV7-2 and TRBJ2-3; D possibly uses TRBD1 or TRBD2 (6 bases each). Looked up from germline, CDR1 is SGHTA and CDR2 is FQGNSA. V was cut by 5 bases and J by 4 bases, with 10 bases left in between. CDR3 length equals 13 residues. CDR3 in DNA: TGTGCCAGCAGCGAAGGGGGGCCAGATACGCAGTATTTT. Its protein product is CASSEGGPDTQYF.

This chain joins TRBV7-9 and TRBJ1-1; D ambiguous. Trimming cost V 1 base and J 4 bases, with 13 bases left between them. This CDR3 is built from 15 residues. Looked up from germline, CDR1 is SEHNR and CDR2 is FQNEAQ (reference sequence). The CDR3 sequence is CASSLGGLMSTEAFF. The CDR3 DNA reads TGTGCCAGCAGCTTAGGGGGTCTAATGAGCACTGAAGCTTTCTTT. The full variable domain, with the rest looked up from reference TRBV7-9 and TRBJ1-1, is DTGVSQNPRHKITKRGQNVTFRCDPISEHNRLYWYRQTLGQGPEFLTYFQNEAQLEKSRLLSDRFSAERPKGSFSTLEIQRTEQGDSAMYLCASSLGGLMSTEAFFGQGTRLTVV.

This clonotype was recorded a few times. The CDR3 region is CASSVGNMQSYEQYF. The CDR3 DNA sequence: TGTGCCAGCAGCGTCGGGAACATGCAATCCTACGAGCAGTACTTC. The chain links TRBV9 to TRBJ2-7; a possible D gene is TRBD2 (5 bases). In germline, CDR1 is SGDLS, CDR2 YYNGEE. There are 15 residues in the CDR3. Trimming stripped 2 bases from V and 1 base from J, with 13 bases between.

The chain uses TRBV5-1 and TRBJ2-2; 10 bases match TRBD2. The CDR3 totals 16 residues. Germline CDR1 and CDR2: SGHRS and YFSETQ. The trim removed 4 bases at V and 4 bases at J, leaving 7 bases unmatched. CDR3 amino acids: CASSPQRGGVTGELFF. In nucleotides, the CDR3 is TGCGCCAGCAGCCCCCAGCGGGGGGGCGTCACCGGGGAGCTGTTTTTT.

This clonotype was picked up a small number of times. This chain links TRBV9 with TRBJ2-6, with a possible D match to TRBD2 (5 bases). This CDR3 spans 20 amino acids. The V end was cut by 0 bases, the J end by 0 bases, with 19 bases between. Germline V lookup: CDR1 SGDLS, CDR2 YYNGEE. CDR3 sequence reads: CASSVEGFGGSSSGANVLTF. As DNA, the CDR3 is TGTGCCAGCAGCGTAGAAGGGTTTGGAGGTTCCAGCTCTGGGGCCAACGTCCTGACTTTC.

The genes are TRBV2 and TRBJ1-1; no clear D. The V end was cut by 6 bases, the J end by 1 base, with 15 bases between. Per the germline V gene, CDR1 is SNHLY and CDR2 is FYNNEI. The CDR3 is 15 residues long. CDR3 region: CASRRSGSSNTEAFF. DNA for the CDR3: TGTGCCAGCAGGCGATCGGGTAGTTCGAACACTGAAGCTTTCTTT. Supplemented by reference TRBV2 and TRBJ1-1, the full variable domain reads EPEVTQTPSHQVTQMGQEVILRCVPISNHLYFYWYRQILGQKVEFLVSFYNNEISEKSEIFDDQFSVERPDGSNFTLKIRSTKLEDSAMYFCASRRSGSSNTEAFFGQGTRLTVV.

The chain is built from TRBV19 and TRBJ1-4; no reliable D call. The CDR3 totals 14 residues. With 10 bases removed from V and 6 bases from J, the gap between germline ends came to 18 bases. CDR1 and CDR2 from the germline V gene are LNHDA and SQIVND (reference sequence). For the CDR3, the DNA is TGTGCCACCTCCCCCAATCGGAGGGATGAAAAACTGTTTTTT. This translates into CATSPNRRDEKLFF.

This clonotype was observed a handful of times. The rearrangement uses TRBV19 and TRBJ1-1; weak D call: TRBD1 (6 bases). The CDR3 is 15 residues long. CDR1 is LNHDA, CDR2 SQIVND, per germline (reference sequence). V lost 3 bases, J lost 8 bases, and 19 bases lay in between. As DNA, the CDR3 is TGTGCCAGTAGTATGGCAGGGGTGGGCGAAGAAGAAGCTTTCTTT. This codes for CASSMAGVGEEEAFF.

The table lists this clonotype with a few counts. The chain links TRBV20-1 to TRBJ1-2; 10 bases fit TRBD1. CDR1 is DFQATT, CDR2 SNEGSKA, per germline (reference sequence). The CDR3 is made up of 14 amino acids. Trimming took 3 bases from V and 2 from J; bases not matched to a gene: 3. The CDR3 region has the DNA TGCAGTGCTAGGGGGGGACAGGGGAACTATGGCTACACCTTC. Residues: CSARGGQGNYGYTF.

This clonotype was detected a few times. The CDR3 coding sequence is TGTGCCATCAGTGATAGTCCCCAGGGGGACTCCTACGAGCAGTACTTC. It codes for CAISDSPQGDSYEQYF. This sequence joins TRBV10-3 and TRBJ2-7, with 7 bases that match TRBD1. The germline gives CDR1 ENHRY, CDR2 SYGVKD. This CDR3 is built from 16 residues. The trim removed 3 bases at V and 0 bases at J, leaving 8 bases unmatched.

The chain joins TRBV5-1 to TRBJ2-5; possibly TRBD1 for D (6 bases). The germline V gene encodes CDR1 SGHRS and CDR2 YFSETQ. The CDR3 runs to 14 residues. With 2 bases removed from V and 10 bases from J, the gap between germline ends came to 18 bases. For the CDR3, the DNA is TGCGCCAGCAGCTTCCGGGACACCCTCTCAGTCCAGTACTTC. Protein product: CASSFRDTLSVQYF. Full variable domain (remainder filled in from reference TRBV5-1 and TRBJ2-5): KAGVTQTPRYLIKTRGQQVTLSCSPISGHRSVSWYQQTPGQGLQFLFEYFSETQRNKGNFPGRFSGRQFSNSRSEMNVSTLELGDSALYLCASSFRDTLSVQYFGPGTRLLVL.

This clonotype showed up many times. The rearrangement uses TRBV11-1 and TRBJ2-5; a weak D match, TRBD2 (5 bases). The CDR3 contains 13 residues. CDR1 is SGHAT, CDR2 FQDESV, per germline (reference sequence). Trimming took 6 bases from V and 0 from J, leaving 8 bases between them. CDR3 residues: CASSLGDQETQYF. Here the CDR3 DNA reads TGTGCCAGCAGTTTGGGAGACCAAGAGACCCAGTACTTC.

This clonotype has only a few counts. The chain carries TRBV7-3 and TRBJ2-3; 8 bases fit TRBD2. The CDR3 has 15 residues. The junction had 9 bases not matched to a gene; V was cut back by 4 bases and J by 6 bases. The germline CDR1 and CDR2 sequences are SGHTA and FQGTGA. CDR3 nucleotide sequence: TGTGCCAGCAGCTCAAACGGGGGGGCCTTGGATACGCAGTATTTT. Protein sequence: CASSSNGGALDTQYF.

At least ten counts were recorded for this clonotype. V usage is TRBV5-1 and J usage is TRBJ1-6; D gene unclear. The CDR3 runs 14 residues. Germline values: CDR1 SGHRS, CDR2 YFSETQ. Trimming stripped 2 bases from V and 7 bases from J, with 10 bases between. This CDR3 reads CASSFLTWNSPLHF. In DNA form, the CDR3 reads TGCGCCAGCAGCTTCCTGACTTGGAATTCACCCCTCCACTTT.

V is TRBV28 and J is TRBJ1-3; TRBD1 might be the D (6 bases). V gave up 8 bases and J gave up 4 bases, with 9 bases separating them. Germline V gene lookup returns CDR1 MDHEN and CDR2 SYDVKM. The CDR3 sequence is 12 residues long. CDR3 DNA: TGTGCCAGCGGGGGGCGGGGAAACACCATATATTTT. It encodes CASGGRGNTIYF.